This TCR beta chain was recovered during a study of blood T cell repertoires in COVID-19. For the study at large: Samples of COVID-19 (acute and convalescent) were obtained from the United States, Italy and Spain. Nucleic acid was either cDNA or gDNA, and it came from T cells, B-cell-depleted T cells, or PBMCs.

Authors' processing steps: The authors estimated nucleated cell counts from reference gene primer amplification. This table comes from immunoSEQ multiplex PCR, and its TCRdb copy is limited to in-frame clones, with some not included. V, J and clone size reflect that table, while D and trimming were determined from the DNA. The profile shows about 220,000 clones, around four fifths of them singletons. Germline values: CDR1 SGHTA, CDR2 FQGNSA. V lost 5 bases to trimming and J lost 2 bases; unmatched junction nucleotides: 6. CDR3 length: 15 amino acids. The sequencing sample was made of peripheral blood. The chain couples TRBV7-2 to TRBJ2-1, with 7 bases fitting TRBD2. This clonotype originated in an older woman who had recovered from COVID-19. The CDR3 is CASSPGTTAYNEQFF. The DNA of the CDR3 is TGTGCCAGCAGCCCCGGGACTACCGCCTACAATGAGCAGTTCTTC.